The next 32 T cell receptor beta chains were all read from a single sample in a study of spatial heterogeneity in lung cancer. Findings and limits, study-wide: Tracking of tumor mutation counts was seen in expanded intratumoral alpha and beta TCR counts.

No antigen has been assigned to these receptors. The time point was: sample taken at primary tumor resection. Via MiXCR, TCRdb re-called the 5' RACE reads, giving one row per CDR3 protein. In the table there are about 7,900 distinct CDR3 sequences, about 7% of which are singletons. The sample was lung tumor tissue, taken at surgery. The receptors were gathered from a female donor with early-stage non-small cell lung cancer.

Worth noting for this clonotype: Possible read error: a much larger clone is one base away. V and J are TRBV29-1 and TRBJ2-1; possible D gene TRBD1, 6 bases. Germline CDR1 and CDR2: SQVTM and ANQGSEA. The CDR3 is 14 residues long. V lost 7 bases, J lost 4 bases, and 17 bases lay in between. CDR3 sequence reads: CSAKAPRGYNEQFF. The CDR3 nucleotides read TGCAGCGCCAAGGCCCCCAGGGGTTACAATGAGCAGTTCTTC.

The table lists this clonotype with many counts. The chain combines TRBV10-3 with TRBJ2-3, with D unclear. The CDR3 is 11 amino acids. CDR1 ENHRY and CDR2 SYGVKD come from the germline V gene. V gave up 10 bases and J gave up 4 bases, with 9 bases separating them. The CDR3 DNA reads as TGTGCCACCGGTGGCGCAGATACGCAGTATTTT. Protein product: CATGGADTQYF.

By share, this clonotype ranks as medium-sized. This sequence joins TRBV7-2 and TRBJ2-7; 9 nucleotides agree with TRBD2. The CDR3 has 13 residues. Germline V gene data show CDR1 as SGHTA and CDR2 as FQGNSA. With 5 bases clipped from V and 6 bases from J, the junction kept 5 bases outside the gene matches. The CDR3 here is CASSLTSGGEQYF. The CDR3 bases are TGTGCCAGCAGCCTGACTAGCGGCGGCGAGCAGTACTTC.

In this sample, this clonotype turned up many times. The V call is TRBV20-1, the J call TRBJ1-6, with a tentative D call TRBD1 (6 bases). The germline V gene has CDR1 DFQATT and CDR2 SNEGSKA (reference sequence). V was pared by 3 bases and J by 8 bases, with 8 bases between. The CDR3 sequence is 12 residues long. For the CDR3, the DNA is TGCAGTGCTAGGGACAGAGATTCACCCCTCCACTTT. Its translation: CSARDRDSPLHF.

In its sample, this clonotype is medium-sized (0.01 to 0.1%). The chain has TRBV5-1 and TRBJ2-7, with 7 positions matching TRBD2. V was clipped by 0 bases and J by 2 bases; unmatched bases: 2. Germline assignment: CDR1 SGHRS and CDR2 YFSETQ. The length of the CDR3 is 14 residues. The CDR3 reads CASSLERGTYEQYF. CDR3 bases: TGCGCCAGCAGCTTGGAGCGGGGAACCTACGAGCAGTACTTC.

This clonotype was recorded at least ten times. In DNA, the CDR3 is TGTGCCAGCAGTTTAACGAGGAACACTGAAGCTTTCTTT. Its protein is CASSLTRNTEAFF. The chain uses TRBV27 and TRBJ1-1; D is undetermined. Germline CDR1 MNHEY, CDR2 SMNVEV (reference sequence). Trimming left V 2 bases short and J 1 base short, with 5 bases between. This CDR3 is built from 13 residues.

This clonotype is labeled medium-sized. This sequence joins TRBV5-1 and TRBJ1-1; possibly TRBD1 for D (5 bases). The CDR3 has 14 amino acids. CDR1 is SGHRS, CDR2 YFSETQ, per germline. Trimming removed 5 bases from V and 10 bases from J, with 21 bases in between. CDR3 amino acids: CASRAAGRLGGAFF. CDR3 coding DNA: TGCGCCAGCAGGGCGGCAGGCCGACTGGGGGGAGCTTTCTTT.

By share, this clonotype ranks as medium-sized. This chain connects TRBV5-1 to TRBJ2-7, with a possible D match to TRBD1 (5 bases). The CDR3 loop spans 13 amino acids. V was cut by 2 bases and J by 2 bases, with 8 bases left in between. Germline V gives CDR1 SGHRS, CDR2 YFSETQ. The CDR3 loop reads CASSFDSTYEQYF. CDR3 DNA: TGCGCCAGCAGCTTTGACAGTACCTACGAGCAGTACTTC.

This clonotype has more than one count but fewer than ten. J is TRBJ2-3 and V is TRBV6-2 or TRBV6-3, with TRBD1 matching over 7 bases. Germline V gene lookup returns CDR1 MNHEY and CDR2 SVGEGT. This CDR3 has 14 residues. V trimming: 10 bases; J trimming: 4 bases; junction bases outside the gene matches: 11. DNA of the CDR3: TGTGCCACAAGGGGCGTTCAGGGGGCAGATACGCAGTATTTT. It encodes CATRGVQGADTQYF.

In regard to this clonotype: A much larger clone sits a single nucleotide away, making a read error possible. The V and J genes are TRBV11-2 and TRBJ2-3; D is undetermined. The CDR3 length is 13 residues. Germline V CDR1 and CDR2: SGHAT, FQNNGV. V gave up 1 base and J gave up 7 bases, with 9 bases separating them. The CDR3 here is CASSLVETNTQYF. The CDR3 DNA reads as TGTGCCAGCAGCTTAGTGGAGACAAATACGCAGTATTTT. The full variable domain, completed using reference TRBV11-2 and TRBJ2-3, is EAGVAQSPRYKIIEKRQSVAFWCNPISGHATLYWYQQILGQGPKLLIQFQNNGVVDDSQLPKDRFSAERLKGVDSTLKIQPAKLEDSAVYLCASSLVETNTQYFGPGTRLTVL.

By share of the sample, this clonotype is medium-sized. The rearrangement uses TRBV29-1 and TRBJ1-1; D unclear. The length of the CDR3 is 12 residues. From germline, CDR1 is SQVTM and CDR2 ANQGSEA. V gave up 5 bases and J gave up 4 bases, with 11 bases separating them. CDR3 protein: CSVRHASTEAFF. The CDR3 DNA reads as TGCAGCGTTCGACACGCTAGCACTGAAGCTTTCTTT.

This clonotype was detected many times. J is TRBJ2-5 and V is TRBV5-1; tentative D call: TRBD1 (6 bases). Trimming stripped 0 bases from V and 3 bases from J, with 9 bases between. CDR3 size: 14 residues. Germline V gives CDR1 SGHRS, CDR2 YFSETQ. The CDR3 DNA reads as TGCGCCAGCAGCTTGGTAGGACAGAAAGAGACCCAGTACTTC. Translating gives CASSLVGQKETQYF.

In its sample, this clonotype was seen a few times. The rearrangement uses TRBV25-1 and TRBJ2-1; 13 bases line up with TRBD2. V lost 3 bases, J lost 7 bases, and 9 bases stayed unmatched. Germline values: CDR1 MGHDK, CDR2 SYGVNS. The CDR3 runs to 17 residues. CDR3 DNA sequence: TGTGCCAGCAGTGATCCTACCGGGACTAGCGGGGTTAATGAGCAGTTCTTC. This gives the protein CASSDPTGTSGVNEQFF. The entire variable domain, with the rest obtained from reference TRBV25-1 and TRBJ2-1, is as follows: EADIYQTPRYLVIGTGKKITLECSQTMGHDKMYWYQQDPGMELHLIHYSYGVNSTEKGDLSSESTVSRIRTEHFPLTLESARPSHTSQYLCASSDPTGTSGVNEQFFGPGTRLTVL.

This clonotype was seen more than once but under ten times. The J gene is TRBJ2-1, the V gene TRBV7-6; 8 positions match TRBD2. In germline, CDR1 is SGHVS, CDR2 FNYEAQ. There are 16 residues in the CDR3. The V gene end was trimmed by 4 bases and the J gene end by 9 bases; junction bases not matched to a gene: 14. The CDR3 spells CASSSSTGGPGGEQFF. CDR3 nucleotide sequence: TGTGCCAGCAGCTCATCCACGGGAGGGCCGGGGGGTGAGCAGTTCTTC.

This clonotype ranks as medium-sized. The DNA for the CDR3 is TGTGCCATCAGTGGACTAGCGGAAAGGGGTGAGCAGTTCTTC. Encoded protein: CAISGLAERGEQFF. V and J are TRBV10-3 and TRBJ2-1; 9 nucleotides match TRBD2. CDR1 is ENHRY and CDR2 is SYGVKD in the germline V gene. There are 14 residues in the CDR3. V dropped 4 bases and J dropped 9; count of bases not matched to a gene: 7.

Many counts were recorded for this clonotype. The V and J genes are TRBV5-1 and TRBJ1-1, with unresolved D. The V gene lost 5 bases and the J gene lost 1 base, with 3 bases spanning the gap. This CDR3 has 11 residues. CDR1 and CDR2 (germline): SGHRS, YFSETQ. In DNA form, the CDR3 reads TGCGCCAGCAGTGGGAACACTGAAGCTTTCTTT. It encodes CASSGNTEAFF.

This clonotype was counted ten times or more. As DNA, the CDR3 is TGCAGTGCCACCCAGGGGGGGGACATTCAGTACTTC. It codes for CSATQGGDIQYF. The chain is built from TRBV20-1 and TRBJ2-4, with D perhaps given as TRBD1 or TRBD2 (7 bases each). Trimming took 6 bases from V and 8 from J, leaving 14 bases between them. CDR1 and CDR2 (germline): DFQATT, SNEGSKA (reference sequence). The CDR3 sequence is 12 residues long.

This clonotype is deemed medium-sized (0.01 to 0.1%). The rearrangement links TRBV6-6 to TRBJ2-2, with 10 bases that match TRBD2. The J segment lost 7 bases and the V segment lost 0 bases, leaving 14 bases of the junction unmatched. The CDR3 loop spans 19 amino acids. Germline V gives CDR1 MNHNY, CDR2 SVGAGI (reference sequence). The CDR3 here is CASSYSEFGTSEPLGELFF. The CDR3 DNA follows: TGTGCCAGCAGTTACTCGGAGTTCGGGACTAGCGAACCCCTCGGGGAGCTGTTTTTT.

This clonotype was picked up many times. The rearrangement joins TRBV27 to TRBJ2-1, with TRBD2 matching 8 bases. Germline loops: CDR1 MNHEY, CDR2 SMNVEV (reference sequence). The CDR3 spans 15 residues. Losses at the gene ends were 3 bases for V and 4 bases for J; bases not matched to a gene: 5. The CDR3 reads CASSFELAEYNEQFF. CDR3 sequence (DNA): TGTGCCAGCAGTTTTGAACTAGCGGAGTACAATGAGCAGTTCTTC.

Many counts were recorded for this clonotype. This rearrangement joins TRBV12-3 or TRBV12-4 to TRBJ2-7; D not certain. The CDR3 contains 13 residues. The V end lost 3 bases, the J end lost 6 bases, and 12 bases lay between the germline ends. CDR3 nucleotides: TGTGCCAGCAGTTTCCGACTCATCGGCGAGCAGTACTTC. This codes for CASSFRLIGEQYF.

Within the sample, this clonotype is large. The J gene is TRBJ2-3, the V gene TRBV11-2; 13 bases agree with TRBD2. The CDR3 sequence is 16 residues long. The germline V gene encodes CDR1 SGHAT and CDR2 FQNNGV. With 4 bases clipped from V and 3 bases from J, the junction kept 4 bases outside the gene matches. The DNA of the CDR3 is TGTGCCAGCAGCTCCCGGGGACTAGCGGGAACAGATACGCAGTATTTT. Its protein is CASSSRGLAGTDTQYF.

This clonotype is labeled medium-sized (0.01 to 0.1%). The rearrangement links TRBV12-5 to TRBJ2-1, with a tentative D call TRBD2 (5 bases). The CDR3 totals 15 residues. Germline CDR1 is LGHNT and CDR2 is FRNRAP. V lost 6 bases to trimming and J lost 7 bases, with 19 bases between them. For the CDR3, the DNA is TGTGCTAGTGGGGTAGGTGGGAGTACTCGGAATGAGCAGTTCTTC. Protein sequence: CASGVGGSTRNEQFF.

This clonotype qualifies as medium-sized. This sequence joins TRBV5-1 and TRBJ2-1; 11 bases align to TRBD2. Germline V gene lookup returns CDR1 SGHRS and CDR2 YFSETQ. V lost 3 bases to trimming and J lost 2 bases; unmatched junction nucleotides: 1. The CDR3 sequence is 15 residues long. As DNA, the CDR3 is TGCGCCAGCAGCTCGACTAGCGGGACCTACAATGAGCAGTTCTTC. This translates into CASSSTSGTYNEQFF.

There are many counts of this clonotype. The genes are TRBV9 and TRBJ2-2; D remains ambiguous. Germline V gene lookup returns CDR1 SGDLS and CDR2 YYNGEE. The CDR3 spans 14 residues. Trimming took off 0 bases at V and 5 bases at J, with 8 bases between the two ends. The CDR3 region is CASSVGVETGELFF. CDR3 DNA: TGTGCCAGCAGCGTAGGTGTGGAAACCGGGGAGCTGTTTTTT.

This clonotype is medium-sized by share. The chain uses TRBV7-6 and TRBJ2-1; possibly TRBD1 for D (5 bases). The CDR3 contains 14 residues. Germline V gene sequence: CDR1 SGHVS, CDR2 FNYEAQ. The V end was cut by 5 bases, the J end by 5 bases, with 13 bases between. The CDR3 sequence is CASSPFQGDNEQFF. The CDR3 DNA reads TGTGCCAGCAGCCCCTTTCAAGGGGACAATGAGCAGTTCTTC.

This clonotype is judged medium-sized. This chain uses TRBV27 with TRBJ2-7; 7 positions match TRBD1. Trimming at V came to 3 bases and at J to 3 bases, leaving 8 bases not matched to a gene. The germline V gene has CDR1 MNHEY and CDR2 SMNVEV (reference sequence). This CDR3 spans 15 amino acids. The CDR3 region is CASSFRLRTGYEQYF. The CDR3 DNA reads TGTGCCAGCAGTTTCCGTCTTAGGACAGGCTACGAGCAGTACTTC.

Judged by abundance, this clonotype is medium-sized. The gene calls are TRBV29-1 and TRBJ2-1; D is undetermined. The ends were cut back, 7 bases at V and 9 bases at J, with 10 bases in the middle. Germline CDR1 SQVTM, CDR2 ANQGSEA. The CDR3 contains 10 residues. CDR3 bases: TGCAGCGCGGGCCGCGGTGAGCAGTTCTTC. Its protein product is CSAGRGEQFF.

This clonotype is labeled as medium-sized. The chain recombines TRBV5-1 with TRBJ2-1; the match to TRBD2 covers 7 bases. Germline loops: CDR1 SGHRS, CDR2 YFSETQ. V was clipped by 1 base and J by 4 bases; unmatched bases: 5. The CDR3 totals 15 residues. The CDR3 here is CASSLSGTTYNEQFF. CDR3 bases: TGCGCCAGCAGCTTGTCAGGGACTACATACAATGAGCAGTTCTTC.

In this sample, this clonotype is medium-sized (0.01 to 0.1%). This rearrangement joins TRBV5-1 to TRBJ2-1; D is possibly TRBD2 (5 bases). This CDR3 has 12 residues. Trimming removed 4 bases from V and 10 bases from J, with 12 bases in between. The germline CDR1 and CDR2 sequences are SGHRS and YFSETQ. The CDR3 DNA is TGCGCCAGCAGCGAAGGACCGGGAGAGCAGTTCTTC. It is translated as CASSEGPGEQFF.

This clonotype was found many times. The chain is built from TRBV10-2 and TRBJ2-1, with D perhaps matching TRBD1 (5 bases). CDR3 length equals 12 residues. Deletions cut 9 bases from V and 3 bases from J, with 9 bases between. The germline V gene has CDR1 WSHSY and CDR2 SAAADI. The CDR3 DNA reads as TGCGCCAGTAACCAGGGCTACAATGAGCAGTTCTTC. It is translated as CASNQGYNEQFF.

This clonotype was picked up many times. The chain has TRBV9 and TRBJ2-5; D is uncertain. There are 13 residues in the CDR3. Germline V gene lookup returns CDR1 SGDLS and CDR2 YYNGEE. V lost 1 base and J 3 bases, leaving 7 bases between the germline ends. The DNA of the CDR3 is TGTGCCAGCAGCGTAAGGGCGGAAGAGACCCAGTACTTC. The encoded protein is CASSVRAEETQYF.

This clonotype was recorded at least ten times. The V call is TRBV5-1, the J call TRBJ2-3; 7 bases line up with TRBD2. Germline-derived CDR1 and CDR2 are SGHRS and YFSETQ. V lost 2 bases and J lost 3; bases outside the gene matches: 9. There are 16 residues in the CDR3. In DNA form, the CDR3 reads TGCGCCAGCAGCTTCTTCCTAGCGGAGGGAACAGATACGCAGTATTTT. Encoded protein: CASSFFLAEGTDTQYF. The full variable domain, in which reference TRBV5-1 and TRBJ2-3 provide the parts outside the CDR3, is KAGVTQTPRYLIKTRGQQVTLSCSPISGHRSVSWYQQTPGQGLQFLFEYFSETQRNKGNFPGRFSGRQFSNSRSEMNVSTLELGDSALYLCASSFFLAEGTDTQYFGPGTRLTVL.